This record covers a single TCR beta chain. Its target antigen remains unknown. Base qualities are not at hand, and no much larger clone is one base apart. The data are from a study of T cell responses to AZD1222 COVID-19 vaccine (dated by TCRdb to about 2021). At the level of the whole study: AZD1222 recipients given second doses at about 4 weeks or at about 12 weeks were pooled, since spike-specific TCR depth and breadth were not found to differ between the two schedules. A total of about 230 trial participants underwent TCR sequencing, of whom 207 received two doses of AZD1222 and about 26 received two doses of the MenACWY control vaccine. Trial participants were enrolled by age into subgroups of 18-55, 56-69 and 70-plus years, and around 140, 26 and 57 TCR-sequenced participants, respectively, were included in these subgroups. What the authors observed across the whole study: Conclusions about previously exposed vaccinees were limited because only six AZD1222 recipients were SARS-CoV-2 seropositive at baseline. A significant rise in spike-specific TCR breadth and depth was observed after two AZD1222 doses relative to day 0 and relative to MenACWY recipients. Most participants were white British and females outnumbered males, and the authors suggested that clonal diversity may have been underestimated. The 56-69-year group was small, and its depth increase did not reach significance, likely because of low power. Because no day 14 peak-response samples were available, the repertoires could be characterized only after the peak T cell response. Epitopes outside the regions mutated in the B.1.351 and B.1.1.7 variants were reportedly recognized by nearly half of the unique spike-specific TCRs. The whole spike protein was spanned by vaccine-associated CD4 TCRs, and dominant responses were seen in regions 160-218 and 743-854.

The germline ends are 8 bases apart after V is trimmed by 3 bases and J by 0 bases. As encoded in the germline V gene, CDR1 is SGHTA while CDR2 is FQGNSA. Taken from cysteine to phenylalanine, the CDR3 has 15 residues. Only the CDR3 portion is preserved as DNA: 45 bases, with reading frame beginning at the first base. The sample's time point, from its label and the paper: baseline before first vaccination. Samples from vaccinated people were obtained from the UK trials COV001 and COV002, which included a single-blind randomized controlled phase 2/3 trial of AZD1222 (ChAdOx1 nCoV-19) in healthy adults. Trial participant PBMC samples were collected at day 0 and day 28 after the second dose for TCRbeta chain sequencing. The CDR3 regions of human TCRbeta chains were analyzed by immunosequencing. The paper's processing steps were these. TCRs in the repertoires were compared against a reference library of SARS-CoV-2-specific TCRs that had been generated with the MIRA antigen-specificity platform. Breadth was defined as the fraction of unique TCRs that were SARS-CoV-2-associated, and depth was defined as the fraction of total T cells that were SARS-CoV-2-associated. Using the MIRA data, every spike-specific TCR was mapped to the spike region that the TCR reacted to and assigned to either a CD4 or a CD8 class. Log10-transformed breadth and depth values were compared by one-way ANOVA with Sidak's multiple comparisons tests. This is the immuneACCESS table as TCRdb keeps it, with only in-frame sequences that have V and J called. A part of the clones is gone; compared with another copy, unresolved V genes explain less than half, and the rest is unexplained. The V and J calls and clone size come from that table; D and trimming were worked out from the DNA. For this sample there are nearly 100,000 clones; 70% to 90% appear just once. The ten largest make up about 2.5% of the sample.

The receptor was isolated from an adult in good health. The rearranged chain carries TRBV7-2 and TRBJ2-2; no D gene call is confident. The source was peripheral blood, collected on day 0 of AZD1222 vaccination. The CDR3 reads CASSFKFANTGELFF. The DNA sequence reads TGTGCCAGCAGCTTTAAGTTCGCGAACACCGGGGAGCTGTTTTTT.